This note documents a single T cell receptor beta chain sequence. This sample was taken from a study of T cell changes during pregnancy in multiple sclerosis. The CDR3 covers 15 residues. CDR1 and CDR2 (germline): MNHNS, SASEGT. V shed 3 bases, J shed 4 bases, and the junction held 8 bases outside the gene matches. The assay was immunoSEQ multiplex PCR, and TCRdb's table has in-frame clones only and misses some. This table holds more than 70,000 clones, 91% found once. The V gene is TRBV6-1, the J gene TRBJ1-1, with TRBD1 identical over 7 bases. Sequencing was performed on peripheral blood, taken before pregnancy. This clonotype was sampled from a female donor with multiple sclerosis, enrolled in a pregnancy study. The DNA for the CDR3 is TGTGCCAGCAGTGAGGCACTACAGGGGCGCACTGAAGCTTTCTTT. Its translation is CASSEALQGRTEAFF.